This is a list of T cell receptor beta chains from one sample in a study of blood T cell repertoires in COVID-19. This table comes from immunoSEQ multiplex PCR, and its TCRdb copy is limited to in-frame clones, with some not included. Among 50,000 to 70,000 clones listed, around 65% were seen once. Sequenced sample: PBMCs or T cells enriched from blood (not recorded which). These receptors all stem from a woman aged 60-70 years who had been exposed to COVID-19. Both conserved end residues are part of each CDR3. Each record gives: J gene, D gene, V gene, clone size, CDR3 DNA, CDR3 protein. The D gene is left open where the match is weak. Clone size is stated in some rows and not others, as once, few, many or a class when expanded.

>TRBJ2-7|TRBD2|TRBV4-2|NA
TGTGCCAGCAGCCCGGGACTAGGCGACTACGAGCAGTACTTC
CASSPGLGDYEQYF
>TRBJ1-6|NA|TRBV6-4|NA
TGTGCCAGCAGTTTTCCAGGGGCCCCCATCAATTCACCCCTCCACTTT
CASSFPGAPINSPLHF
>TRBJ2-1|TRBD1|TRBV19|NA
TGTGCCAGTCATACAGGGGCCCAGACTAATGAGCAGTTCTTC
CASHTGAQTNEQFF
>TRBJ2-3|TRBD1|TRBV5-5|NA
TGTGCCAGCACCCAGACGCCAGGGGGTGTCGCAGATACGCAGTATTTT
CASTQTPGGVADTQYF
>TRBJ1-6|TRBD1|TRBV7-9|NA
TGTGCCAGCAGCTCTCGGGACAGGATTGACAAACCCCTCCACTTT
CASSSRDRIDKPLHF
>TRBJ2-2|NA|TRBV12-3/TRBV12-4|NA
TGTGCCAGCAGTGCGACGGGTCACGGGGAGCTGTTTTTT
CASSATGHGELFF
>TRBJ1-2|TRBD1|TRBV18|NA
TGTGCCAGCTCACCGCCGGGACAGGGCCAAAATGGCTACACCTTC
CASSPPGQGQNGYTF
>TRBJ1-6|TRBD1|TRBV27|NA
TGTGCCAGCAGCCCGGGACAGGGCTATAATTCACCCCTCCACTTT
CASSPGQGYNSPLHF
>TRBJ1-4|NA|TRBV25-1|NA
TGTGCCAGCAGTGAATATGGGAGTGAAAAACTGTTTTTT
CASSEYGSEKLFF
>TRBJ2-2|TRBD1|TRBV7-7|NA
TGTGCCAGCAGCTCCGGACAGGGTACCGGGGAGCTGTTTTTT
CASSSGQGTGELFF
>TRBJ1-2|TRBD1|TRBV9|NA
TGTGCCAGCAGCACCCGGACAGGGCATGGCTACACCTTC
CASSTRTGHGYTF
>TRBJ2-1|TRBD2|TRBV10-3|NA
TGTGCCACTACCGGGACTAGCGGGATAGAGCAGTTCTTC
CATTGTSGIEQFF
>TRBJ1-1|NA|TRBV7-2|NA
TGTGCCAGCAGCTTAATAGGAGGGAGAGGGCGCACTGAAGCTTTCTTT
CASSLIGGRGRTEAFF
>TRBJ2-7|NA|TRBV11-2|NA
TGTGCCAGCAGCCCCGGGGTCCCCTACGAGCAGTACTTC
CASSPGVPYEQYF
>TRBJ2-3|NA|TRBV5-1|once
TGCGCCAGCAACGGGGCGGGGGCCCGAGATACGCAGTATTTT
CASNGAGARDTQYF
>TRBJ1-2|NA|TRBV6-5|NA
TGTGCCAGCGGGACTCCGGGTGGCTACACCTTC
CASGTPGGYTF
>TRBJ1-3|NA|TRBV7-9|NA
TGTGCCAGCAGCCCCCTCGTGAGGAGCTCTGGAAACACCATATATTTT
CASSPLVRSSGNTIYF
>TRBJ2-7|TRBD2|TRBV2|NA
TGTGCCAGCAGTGAGGCTAGCGGGAGCCCCTACGAGCAGTACTTC
CASSEASGSPYEQYF
>TRBJ1-2|NA|TRBV5-1|NA
TGCGCCAGCAGCTTGGGGCAGGCCCTCTATGGCTACACCTTC
CASSLGQALYGYTF
>TRBJ1-1|TRBD1|TRBV28|NA
TGTGCCAGCAGTCCCCGACCGGGACAGGGGGCCGCAGCTTTCTTT
CASSPRPGQGAAAFF
>TRBJ1-4|TRBD1|TRBV7-9|NA
TGTGCCAGCACCCAATTGGACAGGGATAATGAAAAACTGTTTTTT
CASTQLDRDNEKLFF
>TRBJ1-1|TRBD1|TRBV28|NA
TGTGCCAGCAGAGAAGCTACAGGGGGTGGCACTGAAGCTTTCTTT
CASREATGGGTEAFF
>TRBJ1-4|TRBD1|TRBV28|NA
TGTGCCAGCAGTTTTTCGGGACAGCAGAGGGTGGGAAAACTGTTTTTT
CASSFSGQQRVGKLFF
>TRBJ1-5|NA|TRBV29-1|NA
TGCAGCGTTGAAGAGGGGCAGGGGCGGTTAGCTCAGCCCCAGCATTTT
CSVEEGQGRLAQPQHF
>TRBJ2-7|TRBD1|TRBV28|NA
TGTGCCAGCAGTCCTTCCGGGACAGACGAGCAGTACTTC
CASSPSGTDEQYF
>TRBJ2-7|TRBD2|TRBV10-3|few
TGTGCCATCAGTGAGTCCCACGGGGGGACCCGGGGCGAGCAGTACTTC
CAISESHGGTRGEQYF
>TRBJ2-3|TRBD2|TRBV5-1|NA
TGCGCCAGCAGCTTGTGGGCTAGCGGGGGCACAGATACGCAGTATTTT
CASSLWASGGTDTQYF
>TRBJ2-7|TRBD1|TRBV7-2|NA
TGTGCCAGCAGCTTAGAGGGGGCCGAGCAGTACTTC
CASSLEGAEQYF